This is a list of T cell receptor beta chains from one sample in a study of T cells in Graves' hyperthyroidism and ophthalmopathy. MiXCR was run by TCRdb on the multiplex PCR reads, yielding one entry per CDR3 protein. The sample carries about 500,000 distinct CDR3 sequences, approximately 49% recorded once. The sequenced material came from peripheral blood or thyroid tissue (not recorded which). These receptors all come from an adult woman with Graves' disease, either hyperthyroidism or ophthalmopathy (not recorded which). CDR3s include the opening cysteine and the closing phenylalanine or tryptophan. Fields, in order: V gene, J gene, clone size, D gene, CDR3 length, CDR3 DNA, CDR3 protein. The D gene is left open where the match is weak. Clone size is stated in some rows and not others, as once, few, many or a class when expanded.

>TRBV7-2|TRBJ2-7|many|NA|16
TGTGCCAGCAGCTTAAGGGCCACACAGGGTAGGGGCGAGCAGTACTTC
CASSLRATQGRGEQYF
>TRBV6-1|TRBJ1-5|NA|NA|12
TGTGCCAGCAGTGAGTTACATCAGCCCCAGCATTTT
CASSELHQPQHF
>TRBV20-1|TRBJ1-3|NA|NA|14
TGCAGCGTTGAAGATCGGGACTATGGAAACACCATATATTTT
CSVEDRDYGNTIYF
>TRBV5-6|TRBJ1-2|NA|NA|15
TGTGCCAGCAGCCCGAGGGTCCTGACACCCTATGGCTACACCTTC
CASSPRVLTPYGYTF
>TRBV10-3|TRBJ2-5|many|NA|11
TGTGCCACTGGGCCCGGCGAGACCCAGTACTTC
CATGPGETQYF
>TRBV10-3|TRBJ1-6|few|NA|17
TGTGCCATCAGTGGCCATAAAGGTTTGGGTGATATATCACCCCTCCACTTT
CAISGHKGLGDISPLHF
>TRBV29-1|TRBJ2-7|NA|NA|13
TGCAGCGTTGAATCACAGCAGGACTACGAGCAGTACTTC
CSVESQQDYEQYF
>TRBV10-3|TRBJ1-6|NA|NA|20
TGTGCCATCAGTGCGGTCCAGGGGAGACCAACGAGCTCCTATAATTCACCCCTCCACTTT
CAISAVQGRPTSSYNSPLHF
>TRBV5-1|TRBJ1-1|NA|NA|14
TGCGCCAGCAGCTTGTCGGTCCTCACACAAGAAGCTTTCTTT
CASSLSVLTQEAFF
>TRBV5-1|TRBJ1-2|NA|TRBD1|15
TGCGCCAGCAGCCATGGACAGGGGAGAGACTATGGCTACACCTTC
CASSHGQGRDYGYTF
>TRBV7-9|TRBJ1-4|many|NA|17
TGTGCCAGCAGCTTAGGGACAGACAGCGCAACTAATGAAAAACTGTTTTTT
CASSLGTDSATNEKLFF
>TRBV20-1|TRBJ1-1|many|TRBD1|14
TGCAGTGCTACCTTGACAGGGTTGACCACTGAAGCTTTCTTT
CSATLTGLTTEAFF
>TRBV7-3|TRBJ2-7|NA|NA|10
TGTGCCAGCAGCTGCATTAAGCAGTACTTC
CASSCIKQYF
>TRBV29-1|TRBJ2-5|NA|NA|11
TGCAGCGTTTGGGTCGAGGAGACCCAGTACTTC
CSVWVEETQYF
>TRBV20-1|TRBJ1-1|NA|NA|14
TGCAGTGCTAGGCCCGGCTCGCGCAACACTGAAGCTTTCTTT
CSARPGSRNTEAFF
>TRBV20-1|TRBJ1-2|NA|TRBD1|12
TGCAGTGCTTCTGGACAGGGGAAGGGCTACACCTTC
CSASGQGKGYTF
>TRBV20-1|TRBJ2-7|NA|TRBD1|12
TGCAGTGTCTCCAAGGGGGCCAATGAGCAGTACTTC
CSVSKGANEQYF
>TRBV7-9|TRBJ2-7|NA|TRBD1|15
TGTGCCAGCAGCGTAACCGGGACAGTCTCCTACGAGCAGTACTTC
CASSVTGTVSYEQYF
>TRBV5-1|TRBJ1-5|many|TRBD1|14
TGCGCCAGCAGCAAGGACAGGGGAGAGGAGCCCCAGCATTTT
CASSKDRGEEPQHF
>TRBV9|TRBJ2-1|NA|TRBD1|15
TGTGCCAGCAGCGATGGACAGGGCTCCTACAATGAGCAGTTCTTC
CASSDGQGSYNEQFF
>TRBV20-1|TRBJ1-2|NA|TRBD1|14
TGCAGTGCTTATACCCGGGACAGGCCTTATGGCTACACCTTC
CSAYTRDRPYGYTF
>TRBV14|TRBJ1-5|many|NA|18
TGTGCCAGCAGCCAAGATCGGGCCTACGGGCGTAGCAATCAGCCCCAGCATTTT
CASSQDRAYGRSNQPQHF
>TRBV7-9|TRBJ1-6|NA|NA|17
TGTGCCAGCAGCCCCCCTTCGGGTTCCTACAGGGACTCACCCCTCCACTTT
CASSPPSGSYRDSPLHF